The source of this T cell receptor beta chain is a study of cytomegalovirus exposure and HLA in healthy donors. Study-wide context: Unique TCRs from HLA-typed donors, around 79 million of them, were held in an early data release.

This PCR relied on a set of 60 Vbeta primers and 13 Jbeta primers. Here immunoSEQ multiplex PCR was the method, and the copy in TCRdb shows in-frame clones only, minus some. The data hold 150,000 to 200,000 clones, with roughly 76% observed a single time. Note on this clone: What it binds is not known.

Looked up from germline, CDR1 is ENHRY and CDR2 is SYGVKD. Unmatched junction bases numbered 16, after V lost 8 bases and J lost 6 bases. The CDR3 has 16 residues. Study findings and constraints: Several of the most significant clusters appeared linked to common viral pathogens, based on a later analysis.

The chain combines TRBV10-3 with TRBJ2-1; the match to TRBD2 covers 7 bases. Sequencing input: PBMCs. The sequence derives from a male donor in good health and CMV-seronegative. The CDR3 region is CAIRTSDIGPGNEQFF. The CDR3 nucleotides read TGTGCCATCCGCACTAGCGATATCGGTCCGGGCAATGAGCAGTTCTTC.